The sequence of this T cell receptor beta chain was determined in a study of regulatory T cells in long-lasting Graves disease. Study-wide points: Persistent disease showed a preference for TRBV28, TRBJ1-2 and TRBJ2-5.

This clonotype was seen a single time. Its specificity is not known. This may stem from a read error, because a much larger clone lies one nucleotide away. Time point reported: persistent/refractory GD, antithyroid drugs over 5 years with positive TRAb. Extracted RNA from PBMCs served as the source of the TCR library. Patients of an endocrinology department in Xi'an, China, were included. Arm-PCR with iRepertoire HTBI primers amplified the CDR3 regions for these TCR beta libraries. Via MiXCR, TCRdb re-called the multiplex PCR reads, giving one row per CDR3 protein. This table holds some 450,000 distinct CDR3 sequences, roughly a quarter found once. The germline gives CDR1 MNHEY, CDR2 SMNVEV (reference sequence). CDR3 length equals 15 residues.

This chain joins TRBV27 and TRBJ2-5, with TRBD1 as a possible D gene (6 bases). Specimen: peripheral blood mononuclear cells (PBMCs), collected when the disease was refractory, from a patient treated with antithyroid drugs. The clonotype was recovered from a female donor with Graves disease. CDR3 loop: CTSSSYPRGGETQYF. The CDR3 region has the DNA TGTACCAGCAGCTCCTACCCCAGGGGTGGGGAGACCCAGTACTTC.